This T cell receptor (beta chain) was captured by sequencing in a study of type 1 regulatory T cells. The overall study: This in vitro CD4 product, T-allo10, is enriched for Tr1 cells and alloantigen-specific.

Germline CDR1 is SGHTA and CDR2 is FQGTGA. This CDR3 is 16 amino acids long. V lost 4 bases, J lost 3 bases, and 15 bases lay in between. This clonotype was recorded at least ten times. Antigen specificity is unknown. Whole-study findings and limits: Compared with non-type 1 regulatory T cells, type 1 regulatory T cells showed a more restricted TCR repertoire.

TCRdb redid the calling of the reads with MiXCR, one entry per CDR3 protein. The table shows about 42,000 distinct CDR3 sequences, with over 9% occurring only once. Material for sequencing was cultured non-Tr1 T cells, either the whole culture or a sorted T cell fraction (not recorded which). The receptor was derived from a human donor in good health. The chain carries TRBV7-3 and TRBJ1-4; the D gene is possibly TRBD1 (6 bases). As DNA, the CDR3 is TGTGCCAGCAGCTCGGGGTGGACAGCCGCTAATGAAAAACTGTTTTTT. Protein sequence: CASSSGWTAANEKLFF. The full variable domain, rest sourced from reference TRBV7-3 and TRBJ1-4, is GAGVSQTPSNKVTEKGKYVELRCDPISGHTALYWYRQSLGQGPEFLIYFQGTGAADDSGLPNDRFFAVRPEGSVSTLKIQRTERGDSAVYLCASSSGWTAANEKLFFGSGTQLSVL.